This T cell receptor beta chain was recovered during a study of cytomegalovirus exposure and HLA in healthy donors. Study background: Within an early data release were 85 million or so unique TCRs drawn from HLA-typed donors. Overall study results and limits: According to an earlier analysis, most TCR beta V segments yielded productive rearrangements about 87% or about 30% of the time. As confirmed in vitro, three CMV-associated chains were specific for CMV antigens. A cluster of highly shared sequence variants was likely a sequencing artifact.

The PCR was carried out with 60 Vbeta primers and 13 Jbeta primers. Sequencing used immunoSEQ multiplex PCR; TCRdb keeps in-frame clones, though not all of them. The data contain 250,000 to 350,000 clones, roughly 89% of them singletons. Remarks on this clone: Its antigen is unknown.

Germline V gene data show CDR1 as SGHDN and CDR2 as FVKESK. V lost 5 bases to trimming and J lost 3 bases; unmatched junction nucleotides: 4. The CDR3 spans 14 residues. Sequencing was done on a sample of PBMCs. The receptor comes from a man aged 40-49 years in good health and CMV-seropositive. The genes are TRBV14 and TRBJ2-5, with 9 bases fitting TRBD1. The chain's CDR3 is CASSLRQGEETQYF. The CDR3 DNA is TGTGCCAGCAGCTTAAGACAGGGGGAAGAGACCCAGTACTTC.